A selection of T cell receptor beta chains follows, all from one sample in a study of blood T cells in healthy people across ages. TCRdb ran MiXCR on the 5' RACE reads and lists one entry per CDR3 protein. The sample holds about 570,000 distinct CDR3 sequences; 25% to 30% are singletons and the top ten take 18%. Sequences were obtained from blood. The source of these receptors is a woman aged 70-85 years in good health. The CDR3 runs from the conserved cysteine through the conserved F or W. Each record gives: V gene, J gene, clone size, D gene, CDR3 protein, CDR3 DNA. The D gene is left open where the match is weak. Part of the rows lack a size; the others show once, few, many or a class for expanded clones.

>TRBV5-1|TRBJ2-7|.|.
CASSLEGTSRGEQYF
TGCGCCAGCAGCTTGGAAGGGACTTCCCGCGGCGAGCAGTACTTC
>TRBV12-3/TRBV12-4|TRBJ1-2|.|.
CASTAPGVYGYTF
TGTGCCAGCACCGCCCCAGGGGTCTATGGCTACACCTTC
>TRBV20-1|TRBJ2-4|few|.
CSQAPTLPTGSKNIQYF
TGCAGTCAGGCCCCCACCCTCCCAACAGGGTCCAAAAACATTCAGTACTTC
>TRBV9|TRBJ1-1|.|.
CASSTSPGASAEAFF
TGTGCCAGCAGCACCTCCCCCGGGGCCAGTGCTGAAGCTTTCTTT
>TRBV5-1|TRBJ1-1|few|TRBD1
CASSTGQASNTEAFF
TGCGCCAGCAGCACCGGACAGGCCTCGAACACTGAAGCTTTCTTT
>TRBV7-9|TRBJ1-6|.|.
CASEGGGRSPLHF
TGTGCCAGCGAAGGGGGGGGTCGTTCACCCCTCCACTTT
>TRBV5-1|TRBJ2-3|.|.
CASREGHTSTDTQYF
TGCGCCAGCCGCGAGGGGCATACTAGCACAGATACGCAGTATTTT
>TRBV10-3|TRBJ2-1|.|TRBD1
CAISYTGTGTNEQFF
TGTGCCATCAGTTATACCGGGACAGGGACCAATGAGCAGTTCTTC
>TRBV11-2|TRBJ1-2|few|.
CASSLAWAGYTF
TGTGCCAGCAGCTTAGCCTGGGCCGGCTACACCTTC
>TRBV11-2|TRBJ2-1|.|TRBD1
CASSLGQGAPGEQFF
TGTGCCAGCAGCTTAGGACAGGGGGCGCCCGGTGAGCAGTTCTTC
>TRBV20-1|TRBJ2-5|.|TRBD2
CSARKGGLGRETQNF
TGCAGTGCTAGGAAGGGGGGACTAGGAAGGGAGACCCAGAACTTC
>TRBV6-1|TRBJ2-6|few|TRBD1
CASSAGTGGAGANVLTF
TGTGCCAGCAGTGCCGGGACAGGGGGCGCTGGGGCCAACGTCCTGACTTTC
>TRBV7-9|TRBJ2-2|few|.
CASTPGNTGELFF
TGTGCCAGCACCCCGGGGAACACCGGGGAGCTGTTTTTT
>TRBV7-2|TRBJ2-3|many|TRBD2
CASSLRLAGTDTQYF
TGTGCCAGCAGCTTACGACTAGCGGGCACAGATACGCAGTATTTT
>TRBV4-3|TRBJ1-1|.|.
CAAGHLNTEAFF
TGCGCCGCAGGACATTTGAACACTGAAGCTTTCTTT
>TRBV11-3|TRBJ2-1|.|.
CASSPIRAARDNEQFF
TGTGCCAGCAGCCCGATCCGGGCAGCGAGAGACAATGAGCAGTTCTTC
>TRBV4-2|TRBJ2-3|.|TRBD2
CASSHGSGVSTDTQYF
TGTGCCAGCAGCCACGGTAGCGGGGTCAGCACAGATACGCAGTATTTT
>TRBV10-3|TRBJ1-5|few|TRBD1
CAISDQGGGLKPQHF
TGTGCCATCAGTGACCAGGGGGGGGGCTTGAAGCCCCAGCATTTT
>TRBV20-1|TRBJ1-4|few|.
CSATLAQGPGEKLFF
TGCAGTGCTACCCTCGCACAGGGCCCCGGTGAAAAACTGTTTTTT
>TRBV9|TRBJ1-2|many|TRBD1
CASSVRDRSFYGYTF
TGTGCCAGCAGCGTCCGGGACAGGTCTTTCTATGGCTACACCTTC
>TRBV7-9|TRBJ2-1|few|TRBD1
CASSFQQGDEQFF
TGTGCCAGCAGCTTTCAGCAGGGGGATGAGCAGTTCTTC
>TRBV20-1|TRBJ2-7|.|.
CSALGYEQYF
TGCAGTGCTCTTGGCTACGAGCAGTACTTC
>TRBV2|TRBJ2-5|few|TRBD1
CASSDDREETRYF
TGTGCCAGCAGTGATGACAGGGAAGAGACCCGGTACTTC
>TRBV5-6|TRBJ1-6|.|.
CASSDMGIPNSPLHF
TGTGCCAGCAGCGACATGGGGATCCCCAATTCACCCCTCCACTTT
>TRBV7-2|TRBJ2-5|few|TRBD2
CASSLSALAVYQETQYF
TGTGCCAGCAGCTTAAGTGCCCTAGCGGTTTACCAAGAGACCCAGTACTTC
>TRBV20-1|TRBJ2-3|.|TRBD2
CSASPSRLAGGTDTQYF
TGCAGTGCTAGTCCCTCCCGACTAGCGGGGGGCACAGATACGCAGTATTTT
>TRBV7-6|TRBJ2-2|many|TRBD1
CASSKMGQIVTGELFF
TGTGCCAGCAGCAAAATGGGACAGATTGTAACCGGGGAGCTGTTTTTT
>TRBV10-2|TRBJ1-3|.|.
CASSLSKDHGNTIYF
TGCGCCAGCTCCCTTTCTAAGGACCACGGAAACACCATATATTTT
>TRBV11-3|TRBJ2-5|once|.
CASSLEPRQTQYF
TGTGCCAGCAGCTTAGAACCCAGGCAGACCCAGTACTTC
>TRBV28|TRBJ2-5|few|.
CATQSLGQQETQYF
TGTGCCACCCAGTCCTTGGGACAACAAGAGACCCAGTACTTC
>TRBV7-2|TRBJ2-7|many|.
CASSLVWGEQYF
TGTGCCAGCAGCTTAGTATGGGGCGAGCAGTACTTC
>TRBV4-2|TRBJ1-3|.|.
CASSQVSSTNTIYF
TGTGCCAGCAGCCAAGTTTCTTCGACAAACACCATATATTTT
>TRBV6-2/TRBV6-3|TRBJ2-1|.|.
CASSYRTSHDEQFF
TGTGCCAGCAGTTACCGCACTAGCCACGATGAGCAGTTCTTC
>TRBV6-5|TRBJ1-5|.|.
CASGRGTYSNQPQHF
TGTGCCAGCGGTCGGGGCACATATAGCAATCAGCCCCAGCATTTT